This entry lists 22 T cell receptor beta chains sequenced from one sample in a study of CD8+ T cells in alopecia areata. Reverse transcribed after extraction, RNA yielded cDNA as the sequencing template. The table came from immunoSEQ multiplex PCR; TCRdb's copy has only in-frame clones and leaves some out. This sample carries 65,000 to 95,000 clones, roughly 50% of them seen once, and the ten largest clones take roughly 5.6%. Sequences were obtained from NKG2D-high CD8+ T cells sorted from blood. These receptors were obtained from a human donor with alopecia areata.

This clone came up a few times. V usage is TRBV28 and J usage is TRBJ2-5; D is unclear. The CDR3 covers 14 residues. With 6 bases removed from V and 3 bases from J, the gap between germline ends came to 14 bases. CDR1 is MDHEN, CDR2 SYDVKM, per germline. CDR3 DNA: TGTGCCAGCAGCTACGTCGCGGTCGAAGAGACCCAGTACTTC. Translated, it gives CASSYVAVEETQYF.

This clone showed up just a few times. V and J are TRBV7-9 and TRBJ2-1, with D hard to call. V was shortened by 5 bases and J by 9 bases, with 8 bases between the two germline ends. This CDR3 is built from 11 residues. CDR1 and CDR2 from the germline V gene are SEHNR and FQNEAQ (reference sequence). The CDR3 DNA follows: TGTGCCAGCAGCCCTGGTGGTGAGCAGTTCTTC. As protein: CASSPGGEQFF.

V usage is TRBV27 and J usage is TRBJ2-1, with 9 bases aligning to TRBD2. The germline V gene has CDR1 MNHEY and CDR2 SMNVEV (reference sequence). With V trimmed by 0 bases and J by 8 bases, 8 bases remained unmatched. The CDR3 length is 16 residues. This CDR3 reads CASSLSATSGIYEQFF. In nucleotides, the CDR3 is TGTGCCAGCAGTTTATCTGCGACTAGCGGTATCTATGAGCAGTTCTTC.

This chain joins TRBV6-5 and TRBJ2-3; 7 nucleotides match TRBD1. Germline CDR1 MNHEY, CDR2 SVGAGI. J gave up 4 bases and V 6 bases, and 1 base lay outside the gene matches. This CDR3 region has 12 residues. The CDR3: CASSTGADTQYF. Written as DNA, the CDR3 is TGTGCCAGCAGCACAGGGGCAGATACGCAGTATTTT.

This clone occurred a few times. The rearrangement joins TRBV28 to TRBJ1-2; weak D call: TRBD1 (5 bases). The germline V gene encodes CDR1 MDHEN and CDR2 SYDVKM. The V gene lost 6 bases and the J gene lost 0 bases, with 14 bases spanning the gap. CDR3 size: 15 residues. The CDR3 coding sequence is TGTGCCAGCAGCCCTGTGGGGCTAGCTAACTATGGCTACACCTTC. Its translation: CASSPVGLANYGYTF.

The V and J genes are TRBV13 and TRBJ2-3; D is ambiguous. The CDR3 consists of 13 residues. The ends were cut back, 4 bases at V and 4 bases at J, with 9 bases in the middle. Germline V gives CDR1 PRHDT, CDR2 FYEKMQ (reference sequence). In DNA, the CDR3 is TGTGCCAGCAGCTCGGACCGCTCAGATACGCAGTATTTT. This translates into CASSSDRSDTQYF.

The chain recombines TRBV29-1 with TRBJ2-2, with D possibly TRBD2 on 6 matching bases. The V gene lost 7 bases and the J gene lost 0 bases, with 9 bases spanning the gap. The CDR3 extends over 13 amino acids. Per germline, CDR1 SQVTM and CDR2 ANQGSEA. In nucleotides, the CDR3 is TGCAGCGGTGGGAGGCCGAACACCGGGGAGCTGTTTTTT. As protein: CSGGRPNTGELFF.

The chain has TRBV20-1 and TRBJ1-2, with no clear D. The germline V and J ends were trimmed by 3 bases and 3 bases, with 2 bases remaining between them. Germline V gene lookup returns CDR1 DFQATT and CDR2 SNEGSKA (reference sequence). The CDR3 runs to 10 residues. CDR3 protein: CSARDYGYTF. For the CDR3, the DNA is TGCAGTGCTAGGGACTATGGCTACACCTTC.

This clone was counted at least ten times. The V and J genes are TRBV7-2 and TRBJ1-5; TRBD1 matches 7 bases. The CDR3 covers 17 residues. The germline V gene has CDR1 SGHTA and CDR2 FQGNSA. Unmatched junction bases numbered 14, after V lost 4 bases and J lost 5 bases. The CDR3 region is CASSSGTPGTDDQPQHF. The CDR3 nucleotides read TGTGCCAGCAGCTCAGGTACTCCGGGGACAGATGATCAGCCCCAGCATTTT.

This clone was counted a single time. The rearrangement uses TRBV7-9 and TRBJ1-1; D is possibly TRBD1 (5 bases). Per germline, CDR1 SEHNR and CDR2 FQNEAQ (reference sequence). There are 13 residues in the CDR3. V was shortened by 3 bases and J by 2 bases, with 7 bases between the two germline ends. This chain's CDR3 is CASSFQGNTEAFF. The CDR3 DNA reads TGTGCCAGCAGCTTTCAGGGAAACACTGAAGCTTTCTTT. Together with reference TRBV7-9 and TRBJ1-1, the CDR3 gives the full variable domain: DTGVSQNPRHKITKRGQNVTFRCDPISEHNRLYWYRQTLGQGPEFLTYFQNEAQLEKSRLLSDRFSAERPKGSFSTLEIQRTEQGDSAMYLCASSFQGNTEAFFGQGTRLTVV.

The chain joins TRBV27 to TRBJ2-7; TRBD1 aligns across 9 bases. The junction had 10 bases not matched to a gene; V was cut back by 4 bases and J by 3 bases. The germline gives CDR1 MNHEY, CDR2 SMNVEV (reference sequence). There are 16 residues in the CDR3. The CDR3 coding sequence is TGTGCCAGCAGTTCCGTCCCGCCGGGACAGGGCTACGAGCAGTACTTC. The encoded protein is CASSSVPPGQGYEQYF.

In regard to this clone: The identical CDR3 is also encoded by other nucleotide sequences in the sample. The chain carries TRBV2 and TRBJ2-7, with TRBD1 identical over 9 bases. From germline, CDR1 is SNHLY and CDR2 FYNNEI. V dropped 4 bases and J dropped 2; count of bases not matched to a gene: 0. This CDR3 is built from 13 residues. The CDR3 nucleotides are TGTGCCAGCAGTGGGGACAGGGCCTACGAGCAGTACTTC. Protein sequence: CASSGDRAYEQYF.

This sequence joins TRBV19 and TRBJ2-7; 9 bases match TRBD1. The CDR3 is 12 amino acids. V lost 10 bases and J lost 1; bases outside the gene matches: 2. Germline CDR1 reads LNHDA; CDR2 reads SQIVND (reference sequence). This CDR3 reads CATGQGSYEQYF. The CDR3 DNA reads TGTGCCACCGGACAGGGGTCCTACGAGCAGTACTTC.

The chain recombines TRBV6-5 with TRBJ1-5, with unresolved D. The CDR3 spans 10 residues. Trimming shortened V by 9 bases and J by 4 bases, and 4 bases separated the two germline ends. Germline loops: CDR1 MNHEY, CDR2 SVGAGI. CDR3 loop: CARINQPQHF. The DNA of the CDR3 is TGTGCCAGGATTAATCAGCCCCAGCATTTT.

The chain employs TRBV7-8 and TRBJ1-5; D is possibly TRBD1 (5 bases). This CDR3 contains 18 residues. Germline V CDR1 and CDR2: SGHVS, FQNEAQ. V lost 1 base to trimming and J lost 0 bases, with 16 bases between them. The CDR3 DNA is TGTGCCAGCAGCTTAGGGGGACGGTTCGACTTTAGCAATCAGCCCCAGCATTTT. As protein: CASSLGGRFDFSNQPQHF.

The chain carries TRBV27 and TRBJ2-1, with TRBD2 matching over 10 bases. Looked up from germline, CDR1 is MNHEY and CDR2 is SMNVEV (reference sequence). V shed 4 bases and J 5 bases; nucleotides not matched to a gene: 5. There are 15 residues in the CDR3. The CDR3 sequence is CASSSLAGTNNEQFF. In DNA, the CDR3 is TGTGCCAGCAGTTCACTAGCGGGGACAAACAATGAGCAGTTCTTC.

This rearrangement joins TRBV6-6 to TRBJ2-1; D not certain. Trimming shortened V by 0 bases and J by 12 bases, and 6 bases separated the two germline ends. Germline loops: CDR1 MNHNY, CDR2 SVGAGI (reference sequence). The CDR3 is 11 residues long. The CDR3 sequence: CASSYSVGQFF. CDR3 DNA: TGTGCCAGCAGTTACTCAGTGGGGCAGTTCTTC.

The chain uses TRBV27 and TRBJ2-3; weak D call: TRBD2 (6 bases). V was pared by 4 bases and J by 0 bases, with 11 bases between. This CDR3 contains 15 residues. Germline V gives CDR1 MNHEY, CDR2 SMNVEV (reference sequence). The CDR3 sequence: CASSWRAPSTDTQYF. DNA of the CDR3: TGTGCCAGCAGTTGGAGGGCGCCTAGCACAGATACGCAGTATTTT.

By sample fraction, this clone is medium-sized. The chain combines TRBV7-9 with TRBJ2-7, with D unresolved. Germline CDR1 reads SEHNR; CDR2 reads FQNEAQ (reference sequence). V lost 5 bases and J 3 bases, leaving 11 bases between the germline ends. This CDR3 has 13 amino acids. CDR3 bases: TGTGCCAGCAGCCCCAAGATAGGCTACGAGCAGTACTTC. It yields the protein CASSPKIGYEQYF.

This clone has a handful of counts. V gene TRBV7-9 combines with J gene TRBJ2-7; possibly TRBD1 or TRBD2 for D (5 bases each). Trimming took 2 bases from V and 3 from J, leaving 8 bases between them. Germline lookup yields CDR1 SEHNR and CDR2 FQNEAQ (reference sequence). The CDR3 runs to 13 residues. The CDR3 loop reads CASSLPRGYEQYF. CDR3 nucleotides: TGTGCCAGCAGCTTACCGAGGGGCTACGAGCAGTACTTC.

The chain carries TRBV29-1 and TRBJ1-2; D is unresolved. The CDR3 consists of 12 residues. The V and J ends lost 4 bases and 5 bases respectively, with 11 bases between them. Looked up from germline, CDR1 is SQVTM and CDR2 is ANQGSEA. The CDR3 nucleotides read TGCAGCGTTGCGGACGAGGTTTATGGCTACACCTTC. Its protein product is CSVADEVYGYTF.

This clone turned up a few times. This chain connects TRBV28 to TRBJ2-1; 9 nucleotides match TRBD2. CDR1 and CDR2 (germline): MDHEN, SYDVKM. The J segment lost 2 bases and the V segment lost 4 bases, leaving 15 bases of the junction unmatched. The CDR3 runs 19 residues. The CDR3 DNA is TGTGCCAGCAGTTATAACCAACGTTCCAGGACTAGCGCCTACAATGAGCAGTTCTTC. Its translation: CASSYNQRSRTSAYNEQFF.